This T cell receptor (beta chain) was retrieved from a study of OX40 agonist ivuxolimab in advanced cancers. Losses at the gene ends were 2 bases for V and 1 base for J; bases not matched to a gene: 13. The CDR3 contains 19 residues. Per the germline V gene, CDR1 is WNHNN and CDR2 is SYGVQD (reference sequence). Method: immunoSEQ multiplex PCR; TCRdb's copy keeps in-frame clones and lacks some. The sample comprises fewer than 95,000 clones, about 90% of which are singletons, and over 0.7% rests with the top ten. V usage is TRBV10-1 and J usage is TRBJ2-5; TRBD2 matches at 10 bases. The receptor's source is an adult with an advanced solid tumor such as melanoma, head and neck, liver or kidney cancer. Sequenced here: CD4+ or CD8+ T cells sorted from blood, sampled in a trial of the OX40 agonist ivuxolimab. The CDR3 region is CASSEVVRLAGEAQETQYF. The CDR3 DNA follows: TGCGCCAGCAGTGAGGTGGTACGGCTAGCGGGAGAGGCCCAAGAGACCCAGTACTTC.